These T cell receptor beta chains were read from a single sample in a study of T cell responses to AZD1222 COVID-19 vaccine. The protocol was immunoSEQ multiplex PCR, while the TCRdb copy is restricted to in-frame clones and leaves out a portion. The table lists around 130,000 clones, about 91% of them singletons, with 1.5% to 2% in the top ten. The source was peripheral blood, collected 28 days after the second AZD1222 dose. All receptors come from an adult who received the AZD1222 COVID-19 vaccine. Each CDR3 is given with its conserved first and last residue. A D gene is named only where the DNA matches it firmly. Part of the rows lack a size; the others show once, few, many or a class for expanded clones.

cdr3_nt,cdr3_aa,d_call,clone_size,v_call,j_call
TGTGCCAGCAGCTTAAGAACAGACTACGAGCAGTACTTC,CASSLRTDYEQYF,NA,NA,TRBV7-9,TRBJ2-7
TGTGCCAGCAGCGTAGGGGGGAGGAGCACAGATACGCAGTATTTT,CASSVGGRSTDTQYF,NA,NA,TRBV9,TRBJ2-3
TGCGCCAGCAGCTTGGGGCTGGGCGGGGTGAACACTGAAGCTTTCTTT,CASSLGLGGVNTEAFF,NA,NA,TRBV5-1,TRBJ1-1
TGTGCCACCAGCCCACGGACCAGTCGCACTGAAGCTTTCTTT,CATSPRTSRTEAFF,NA,once,TRBV15,TRBJ1-1
TGTGCCAGCAGCCTTTTGACAGGGGCCTATGGCTACACCTTC,CASSLLTGAYGYTF,TRBD1,once,TRBV6-5,TRBJ1-2
TGTGCCTGGAGTGTGAGCGGATCGAACACCGGGGAGCTGTTTTTT,CAWSVSGSNTGELFF,NA,NA,TRBV30,TRBJ2-2
TGTGCCAGCAGCGTCCAGGGGGCGCACGGCTACACCTTC,CASSVQGAHGYTF,TRBD1,NA,TRBV9,TRBJ1-2
TGTGCCAGTAGTATTGGCTCGGGGCTGACGTCCCAGTACTTC,CASSIGSGLTSQYF,NA,once,TRBV19,TRBJ2-5
TGTGCCAGCAGCCAGGGACAGCCGAAAGGTGGAAACACCATATATTTT,CASSQGQPKGGNTIYF,TRBD1,few,TRBV3-1/TRBV3-2,TRBJ1-3
TGTGCCAGCAGTGAACTAGCGATATCACAAGAGACCCAGTACTTC,CASSELAISQETQYF,NA,few,TRBV2,TRBJ2-5
TGTGCCAGCAGTTTAGTTGGGCTAACTAATGAAAAACTGTTTTTT,CASSLVGLTNEKLFF,NA,NA,TRBV27,TRBJ1-4
TGTGCCAGCAGCAAGACAGGGCCGGGGGAGACCCAGTACTTC,CASSKTGPGETQYF,TRBD1,NA,TRBV7-3,TRBJ2-5
TGTGCCAGCAGTTACGGGCCGTACTCTGGAAACACCATATATTTT,CASSYGPYSGNTIYF,NA,once,TRBV6-5,TRBJ1-3
TGTGCCAGTAGTATAGTAGCGCTGAGCACAGATACGCAGTATTTT,CASSIVALSTDTQYF,NA,NA,TRBV19,TRBJ2-3
TGTGCCACCAGTGACCCCGGGTGGGTCACAGATACGCAGTATTTT,CATSDPGWVTDTQYF,NA,NA,TRBV24-1,TRBJ2-3
TGTGCCATCGGAGGGGACACGGTCGGTGAGACCCAGTACTTC,CAIGGDTVGETQYF,NA,few,TRBV10-3,TRBJ2-5
TGTGCCACCAGTGAGAGGACAGGATACGGGGAGCTGTTTTTT,CATSERTGYGELFF,TRBD1,NA,TRBV24-1,TRBJ2-2
TGTGCCAGCAGCCCCCGCACTGTGGTTCCTGAAGCTTTCTTT,CASSPRTVVPEAFF,NA,NA,TRBV3-1/TRBV3-2,TRBJ1-1
TGTGCCAGTAATCTGAACACCGGGGAGCTGTTTTTT,CASNLNTGELFF,NA,NA,TRBV19,TRBJ2-2
TGTGCCAGCAGCTTAGGACAGCTGAACACCGGGGAGCTGTTTTTT,CASSLGQLNTGELFF,NA,NA,TRBV7-2,TRBJ2-2
TGTGCCAGCAGGGGGCTGGGGGCCCGTGAGGGCTACACCTTC,CASRGLGAREGYTF,NA,NA,TRBV27,TRBJ1-2
TGCGCCAGCAGCCTTCTCCGGACAGGGAGGACCAGAGCTTTCTTT,CASSLLRTGRTRAFF,TRBD1,NA,TRBV5-1,TRBJ1-1
TGTGCCAGCAGGGTAACAGGGATGTTTACTGAAGCTTTCTTT,CASRVTGMFTEAFF,NA,NA,TRBV27,TRBJ1-1
TGTGCCAGCAGCTCGGACGGATGGAACACCGGGGAGCTGTTTTTT,CASSSDGWNTGELFF,NA,NA,TRBV5-5,TRBJ2-2
TGTGCCAGCAGCTTAGCGGGGGGGCTCGAGACCCAGTACTTC,CASSLAGGLETQYF,NA,NA,TRBV7-2,TRBJ2-5
TGTGCCAGCAGCCAAGAGCGGGACTCTTCCCGAGAGCAGTACTTC,CASSQERDSSREQYF,NA,once,TRBV4-2,TRBJ2-7
TGTGCCTGGAGTGTACCGGGGAGGGAGAGGAATGAGCAGTTCTTC,CAWSVPGRERNEQFF,TRBD2,NA,TRBV30,TRBJ2-1
TGCGCCAGCAGCTTGTTAGGGGGGAATGGCTACACCTTC,CASSLLGGNGYTF,NA,NA,TRBV5-1,TRBJ1-2
TGTGCCAGCAGAAGTAGGGGCTTGAACACTGAAGCTTTCTTT,CASRSRGLNTEAFF,NA,NA,TRBV28,TRBJ1-1
TGTGCCACCAGCAGAGATACTGGGGTAGGAGAGACCCAGTACTTC,CATSRDTGVGETQYF,NA,NA,TRBV15,TRBJ2-5
TGTGCCAGCAGCTTTTTATCAGGAAAAGACACTGAAGCTTTCTTT,CASSFLSGKDTEAFF,NA,NA,TRBV7-9,TRBJ1-1
TGTGCCAGCAGCCCGACCCAGACGGGGCGGGAGCCCCAGCATTTT,CASSPTQTGREPQHF,NA,NA,TRBV7-2,TRBJ1-5
TGTGCCAGCAGCGCTTTCAGGACCGGGGAGCTGTTTTTT,CASSAFRTGELFF,NA,NA,TRBV9,TRBJ2-2
TGTGCCAGCAGTCGTTCAGGGGTGGGCTACACCTTC,CASSRSGVGYTF,NA,NA,TRBV12-3/TRBV12-4,TRBJ1-2
TGTGCCAGCAGCACCCTGACAGGGAGGACAACTAATGAAAAACTGTTTTTT,CASSTLTGRTTNEKLFF,TRBD1,NA,TRBV11-2,TRBJ1-4
TGCGCCAGCAGCTTGGCCGGGCTCGGCACTGAAGCTTTCTTT,CASSLAGLGTEAFF,NA,NA,TRBV5-1,TRBJ1-1
TGTGCCAGCAGTTTGGGACTAGCGGGAGAGGGCAATGAGCAGTTCTTC,CASSLGLAGEGNEQFF,TRBD2,NA,TRBV11-3,TRBJ2-1
TGTGCCAGCAGTTACATGGAGACCCAGTACTTC,CASSYMETQYF,NA,NA,TRBV6-2/TRBV6-3,TRBJ2-5
TGTGCCAGCAGCCAAGTGGGGGCGGGGTCTCTCCACGAGCAGTACTTC,CASSQVGAGSLHEQYF,NA,NA,TRBV3-1/TRBV3-2,TRBJ2-7
TGTGCCAGCAGTTTACCCCTCTCCCCAGGGCCTTATGGCTACACCTTC,CASSLPLSPGPYGYTF,NA,NA,TRBV28,TRBJ1-2
TGTGCCAGCAGCTTGTTCAGGGGATCGGGTCAGCCCCAGCATTTT,CASSLFRGSGQPQHF,NA,NA,TRBV5-5,TRBJ1-5
TGTGCCAGCAGCTTGGGCAGGGAAAGTTATGGCTACACCTTC,CASSLGRESYGYTF,NA,once,TRBV5-6,TRBJ1-2
TGTGCCAGCTCACCAATGGAGACCAAAAACATTCAGTACTTC,CASSPMETKNIQYF,NA,NA,TRBV18,TRBJ2-4
TGTGCCAGCAGACTGACAGGATCTGGGGCCAACGTCCTGACTTTC,CASRLTGSGANVLTF,NA,NA,TRBV7-2,TRBJ2-6
TGTGCCAGCAGTCCCTATGCCGGGGGCAACACTGAAGCTTTCTTT,CASSPYAGGNTEAFF,NA,NA,TRBV27,TRBJ1-1
TGTGCCAGCAGTTACTTGGGGGGAAGGGGCCTGGTGAACACCTTC,CASSYLGGRGLVNTF,NA,NA,TRBV6-5,TRBJ1-2
TGCGCCAGCAGCCGAGGGACAGGGGAGATGGCTGGGGCCAACGTCCTGACTTTC,CASSRGTGEMAGANVLTF,TRBD1,NA,TRBV4-3,TRBJ2-6
TGTGCCAGCAGTTTATTCGGGACAGGCTTCTATGGCTACACCTTC,CASSLFGTGFYGYTF,TRBD1,NA,TRBV27,TRBJ1-2
TGTGCCAGCAGTTACGATTGGGGTGGTAATTCACCCCTCCACTTT,CASSYDWGGNSPLHF,NA,NA,TRBV6-5,TRBJ1-6
TGTGCCAGCAGTGGCAGGGGGCGCGACTATGGCTACACCTTC,CASSGRGRDYGYTF,TRBD1,once,TRBV5-6,TRBJ1-2
TGTGCCAGCTCCCTAACTAGCGGAGAGACCCAGTACTTC,CASSLTSGETQYF,TRBD2,NA,TRBV18,TRBJ2-5
TGTGCCAGCAGCTTAAGGGGGGCCCCCACCGGGGAGCTGTTTTTT,CASSLRGAPTGELFF,NA,NA,TRBV7-3,TRBJ2-2
TGTGCCAGCAGCCCGAGGCGACTAGCTACTAGGTTTGAGCAGTTCTTC,CASSPRRLATRFEQFF,TRBD2,NA,TRBV7-8,TRBJ2-1
TGCGCCAGCAGCCAAGCCTGGGCAGCAGTGAACACTGAAGCTTTCTTT,CASSQAWAAVNTEAFF,NA,NA,TRBV4-3,TRBJ1-1
TGTGCCAGCAGCTTGGTCGAACCGCGGGGTGAGCAGTTCTTC,CASSLVEPRGEQFF,NA,NA,TRBV5-4,TRBJ2-1
TGTGCCAGCAGCTTCTCATCTGCGAACACTGAAGCTTTCTTT,CASSFSSANTEAFF,NA,NA,TRBV5-6,TRBJ1-1
TGTGCCAGCAGTCCGAGCGCACTGGGCTCTGGGGCCAACGTCCTGACTTTC,CASSPSALGSGANVLTF,NA,NA,TRBV6-6,TRBJ2-6
TGTGCCAGCAGGTTCGATAGCAATCAGCCCCAGCATTTT,CASRFDSNQPQHF,NA,NA,TRBV12-3/TRBV12-4,TRBJ1-5
TGTGCCATCAGTGAGTCGATGGCCCAGGACGGCTACACCTTC,CAISESMAQDGYTF,NA,NA,TRBV10-3,TRBJ1-2
TGTGCCAGCAGTTACTCCTATGGCTACACCTTC,CASSYSYGYTF,NA,NA,TRBV6-6,TRBJ1-2